This T cell receptor (beta chain) came from a study of T cells in Graves' hyperthyroidism and ophthalmopathy (dated by TCRdb to the late 2010s). Concerning the study at large: Peripheral blood was collected at initial diagnosis, before any treatment. To identify distinguishing TCR V-J signatures, a discovery cohort of 100 patients was used, comprising 40 to 45 with Graves' ophthalmopathy and some 57 with stable Graves' hyperthyroidism. Whether ophthalmopathy could be predicted prospectively was tested in an independent validation cohort made up of roughly 19 hyperthyroidism patients plus 17 patients who later progressed to ophthalmopathy. The 85 to 100 discovery patients were divided at random into training and test sets in a 7:3 ratio. Thyroid tissue and blood T-cell repertoires from several Graves' hyperthyroidism patients were also compared in the study. After blood sampling, hyperthyroidism patients were treated with methimazole at a starting dose of 30 mg daily, and ophthalmopathy patients were treated with high-dose intravenous methylprednisolone. The paper describes TCR Vbeta CDR3 sequencing of roughly 130 peripheral blood samples, made up of 40 to 45 ophthalmopathy patients, 70 to 75 hyperthyroidism patients and 17 progressor patients. The full study reports these points: In validation, the model predicted progression to ophthalmopathy a median of around 6.5 months before onset, with roughly 71% sensitivity and almost 75% specificity. Sample size was not statistically predetermined, and blinding of investigators to group allocation was not performed. Most expanded thyroid clonotypes (frequency above 0.001) were also found in blood, which suggests that blood repertoires may mirror thyroid immune responses. In cross-validation, a model built on a 13 V-J signature told ophthalmopathy apart from stable hyperthyroidism with approximately 91% sensitivity and roughly 81% specificity, and in testing the same model reached 80%/75%.

From cysteine to phenylalanine, the CDR3 is 13 amino acids long. Only the CDR3 portion is preserved as DNA: 39 bases, with reading frame beginning at the first base. Trimming leaves V shorter by 7 bases and J shorter by 4 bases, with the junction holding 3 bases beyond the gene matches. CDR1 is given as MNHNS and CDR2 as SASEGT, both from the germline V gene. The TCR beta CDR3 regions were amplified from RNA transcripts. The TCR CDR3 was subjected to a first round of RT-PCR using the HTBI primer set and the Qiagen OneStep RT-PCR kit. Libraries were constructed in a second round of multiplex PCR, after which size selection and purification were performed. Sequencing of the libraries was done on an Illumina HiSeq2000 using paired-end 100 bp reads. Regarding the original processing steps: SOAPnuke was used to process the raw data, removing reads that contained adapters or uncalled bases, had a mean Phred below 15, or lacked an exact match to the constant primer or identifier. High-quality paired reads were merged with COPE v1.2.5, and unique nucleotide sequences were defined as clonotypes. Clonotypes were aligned to IMGT TRBV, TRBD and TRBJ reference segments using MiTCR v1.1. Analysis was restricted to V-J combinations with a frequency above 0.0001, which covered just over 98% of repertoires. The TCS score was defined as the ratio of F50 (clonal expansion) to E x V (chaos), calculated using BLOSUM62-based TCRdist between CDR3 peptides within each V-J. Welch's t-statistics and random forest reduced just over 500 V-J features to 10 to 15, which were used in a naive Bayes classifier (R e1071). TCRdb reran the public reads through fastp at Q25 and MiXCR, keeping productive beta chains. CDR3 protein sequences are deduplicated, and each keeps its most common genes and DNA. TCRdb, rather than the study authors, made the V and J calls. This sample gives under 300,000 distinct CDR3 sequences in total; 15% of them show up just once. The ten largest account for roughly 31% of the sample.

This clonotype was observed at least ten times. Its target antigen remains unknown. Base qualities are not at hand, and no much larger clone is one base apart. Hyperthyroidism patients were newly diagnosed, had a disease duration of under 2 months, and were aged 18 to 65 years. Patients with uncontrolled infections, other autoimmune diseases, pregnancy or lactation were excluded. Diagnoses were established on the basis of clinical symptoms, serum thyroxine and TRAb, thyroid ultrasound, and orbital computed tomography. Blood from progressor patients was collected at the time of first diagnosis with hyperthyroidism, before any ophthalmopathy symptoms had appeared. PBMCs were separated from 8 to 10 ml of fresh peripheral blood using Ficoll-Paque density gradient centrifugation. Progressor patients were first diagnosed with Graves' hyperthyroidism and then developed ophthalmopathy during follow-up. Total RNA was extracted with Trizol reagent, and quality was checked on an Agilent 2100 Bioanalyzer.

The material sequenced was blood. The TCR originated in a woman between 45 and 65 years old with Graves' hyperthyroidism that later progressed to Graves' ophthalmopathy. The rearranged chain carries TRBV6-1 and TRBJ2-7, and 11 bases in between align with TRBD2. The CDR3 region: CASTLAGGYEQYF. DNA sequence: TGTGCCAGCACATTAGCGGGAGGGTACGAGCAGTACTTC.